One sample yielded the 21 T cell receptor beta chains listed below, sequenced in a study of T cells in Graves' hyperthyroidism and ophthalmopathy. RNA transcripts served as the template for amplifying TCR beta CDR3 regions. The primer set for the first-round RT-PCR of the TCR CDR3 was HTBI. TCRdb reanalysed the multiplex PCR reads using MiXCR and keeps one entry per CDR3 protein. Of hundreds of thousands of distinct CDR3 sequences listed, roughly 13% are singletons. The sequencing sample was made of blood. These receptors all stem from a woman in her 30s with Graves' hyperthyroidism that later progressed to Graves' ophthalmopathy.

With respect to this clonotype: This may be a read error: a much more frequent sequence differs by one nucleotide. This chain links TRBV6-1 with TRBJ1-1; 9 positions match TRBD1. After removal of 11 bases from V and 3 bases from J, the junction contained 16 bases not matched to a gene. The germline V gene has CDR1 MNHNS and CDR2 SASEGT. The CDR3 consists of 16 residues. CDR3 nucleotide sequence: TGTGCCTCACGGACAGGGGCTCCTGGGAGGGACACTGAAGCTTTCTTT. It yields the protein CASRTGAPGRDTEAFF.

There are many counts of this clonotype. The V and J genes are TRBV12-3 or TRBV12-4 and TRBJ1-1; D gene uncertain. V lost 1 base and J 1 base, leaving 13 bases between the germline ends. This CDR3 comprises 16 residues. CDR3: CASSLVYQSQNTEAFF. The CDR3 DNA reads as TGTGCCAGCAGTTTAGTTTACCAGTCCCAGAACACTGAAGCTTTCTTT.

This clonotype was observed a handful of times. A much larger clone is a single base away; this may be a read error. The chain employs TRBV20-1 and TRBJ2-3; perhaps TRBD1 as D (5 bases). The J call may not be correct, given that the DNA end is closer to TRBJ1-5. This CDR3 has 14 amino acids. Germline CDR1 DFQATT, CDR2 SNEGSKA (reference sequence). The CDR3 DNA is TGCAGTGCTATCCTAGCGGGACGTACAGATACGCAGCATTTT. Translation gives CSAILAGRTDTQHF.

A few counts support this clonotype. One base away lies a much larger clone, so this may be a sequencing read error. The gene calls are TRBV12-3 or TRBV12-4 and TRBJ2-1, with 11 positions matching TRBD2. CDR3 size: 15 residues. The J segment lost 9 bases and the V segment lost 4 bases, leaving 8 bases of the junction unmatched. DNA for the CDR3: TGTGCCAGCAGTTCGACTAGCGGGAAAGGTAGTGAGCAGTTCTTC. Translating it yields CASSSTSGKGSEQFF.

This clonotype was recorded at least ten times. In DNA, the CDR3 is TGTGCCAGCAATTGGGACAGGGTTAACTATGGCTACACCTTC. Protein product: CASNWDRVNYGYTF. The chain employs TRBV2 and TRBJ1-2; 9 nucleotides align to TRBD1. The CDR3 covers 14 residues. Looked up from germline, CDR1 is SNHLY and CDR2 is FYNNEI. V lost 7 bases to trimming and J lost 1 base; unmatched junction nucleotides: 4.

V is TRBV5-1 and J is TRBJ1-1, with 9 bases identical to TRBD1. This CDR3 comprises 14 residues. The germline V gene encodes CDR1 SGHRS and CDR2 YFSETQ. The V gene end was trimmed by 2 bases and the J gene end by 4 bases; junction bases not matched to a gene: 3. The CDR3 DNA follows: TGCGCCAGCAGCTTCGGACAGGGGAGCACTGAAGCTTTCTTT. It is translated as CASSFGQGSTEAFF.

This clonotype was detected ten times or more. V and J are TRBV2 and TRBJ2-1, with D maybe TRBD2 (5 bases). V was shortened by 2 bases and J by 5 bases, with 22 bases between the two germline ends. The CDR3 sequence is 18 residues long. Germline-derived CDR1 and CDR2 are SNHLY and FYNNEI. The CDR3 reads CASSEYPPPAEQNNEQFF. The DNA for the CDR3 is TGTGCCAGCAGTGAATACCCACCCCCAGCGGAACAAAACAATGAGCAGTTCTTC.

This clonotype was seen a few times. The chain carries TRBV6-1 and TRBJ2-5; D is possibly TRBD1 (6 bases). Per germline, CDR1 MNHNS and CDR2 SASEGT. Trimming removed 2 bases at V and 12 bases at J, with 22 bases between. The CDR3 has 15 amino acids. The CDR3 spells CASSEMAPSGQGKYF. CDR3 bases: TGTGCCAGCAGTGAAATGGCCCCATCTGGCCAGGGGAAGTACTTC.

With respect to this clonotype: This likely comes from a read error, as the CDR3 has no conserved phenylalanine or tryptophan at its end. This rearrangement joins TRBV29-1 to TRBJ2-5; D unresolved. The CDR3 is 14 residues long. Germline assignment: CDR1 SQVTM and CDR2 ANQGSEA. The ends were cut back, 4 bases at V and 1 base at J, with 13 bases in the middle. CDR3 amino acids: CSVGARLLQETQYL. The CDR3 DNA sequence: TGCAGCGTTGGGGCCCGTCTCCTCCAAGAGACCCAGTACCTC.

The V and J genes are TRBV20-1 and TRBJ2-2; 11 bases match TRBD2. Germline CDR1 reads DFQATT; CDR2 reads SNEGSKA (reference sequence). The CDR3 runs to 15 residues. J lost 4 bases, V lost 6 bases, and 7 bases had no gene match. The DNA for the CDR3 is TGCAGTGCGCGGGGACTAGCGGTGGCCACCGGGGAGCTGTTTTTT. Translated: CSARGLAVATGELFF.

The chain has TRBV7-9 and TRBJ2-7; 9 bases are shared with TRBD1. From germline, CDR1 is SEHNR and CDR2 FQNEAQ (reference sequence). This CDR3 comprises 15 residues. V lost 5 bases and J lost 3; bases outside the gene matches: 8. CDR3 in amino acids: CASSPQGQGLYEQYF. CDR3 nucleotide sequence: TGTGCCAGCAGCCCCCAGGGACAGGGACTCTACGAGCAGTACTTC.

Remarks on this clonotype: One base away lies a much larger clone, so this may be a sequencing read error. The chain recombines TRBV29-1 with TRBJ1-5; no definite D call. The germline gives CDR1 SQVTM, CDR2 ANQGSEA. This CDR3 contains 12 residues. The CDR3 DNA is TGCAGTGCCACTAGAGGGAATCGGCCCCAGCATTTT. Translated: CSATRGNRPQHF.

Ten or more counts support this clonotype. The V and J genes are TRBV15 and TRBJ1-1, with D maybe TRBD1 (6 bases). Trimming stripped 3 bases from V and 5 bases from J, with 13 bases between. The V gene's germline CDR1 is LNHNV and CDR2 YYDKDF (reference sequence). This CDR3 comprises 14 residues. The chain's CDR3 is CATSSSGVGTEAFF. CDR3 nucleotides: TGTGCCACCAGCAGCTCAGGGGTTGGGACTGAAGCTTTCTTT.

This clonotype showed up many times. The V gene is TRBV24-1, the J gene TRBJ2-1; a weak D match, TRBD1 (5 bases). Germline V lookup: CDR1 KGHDR, CDR2 SFDVKD. The CDR3 consists of 14 residues. V lost 12 bases to trimming and J lost 8 bases, with 22 bases between them. CDR3 in amino acids: CALGAYGPPDEQFF. For the CDR3, the DNA is TGTGCCCTTGGGGCATACGGACCTCCGGATGAGCAGTTCTTC.

This clonotype was seen repeatedly, ten times or more. This chain joins TRBV7-9 and TRBJ2-7; D possibly corresponds to TRBD2 (6 bases). Germline loops: CDR1 SEHNR, CDR2 FQNEAQ (reference sequence). Trimming stripped 5 bases from V and 7 bases from J, with 27 bases between. The CDR3 spans 17 residues. The DNA for the CDR3 is TGTGCCAGCAGCCACCCCATGGGGACGGGACTCCCGGAGGAGCAGTACTTC. It codes for CASSHPMGTGLPEEQYF.

This clonotype has a count of ten or more. The CDR3 DNA sequence: TGCAGTGCTAATCGGCGGGACGAGCAGTACTTC. This encodes CSANRRDEQYF. The rearrangement uses TRBV20-1 and TRBJ2-7, with a tentative D call TRBD2 (5 bases). V was trimmed by 4 bases and J by 5 bases, leaving 9 bases between them. Per the germline V gene, CDR1 is DFQATT and CDR2 is SNEGSKA (reference sequence). The CDR3 sequence is 11 residues long.

This clonotype was observed at least ten times. The chain combines TRBV14 with TRBJ2-7; D call uncertain. The germline V gene has CDR1 SGHDN and CDR2 FVKESK. V was cut by 3 bases and J by 6 bases, with 9 bases left in between. This CDR3 has 12 amino acids. The CDR3 nucleotides read TGTGCCAGCAGCCAGGTCGGGCTCGAGCAGTACTTC. Its protein is CASSQVGLEQYF. The whole variable domain, filled in from reference TRBV14 and TRBJ2-7, reads EAGVTQFPSHSVIEKGQTVTLRCDPISGHDNLYWYRRVMGKEIKFLLHFVKESKQDESGMPNNRFLAERTGGTYSTLKVQPAELEDSGVYFCASSQVGLEQYFGPGTRLTVT.

This clonotype was detected only a few times. This sequence joins TRBV19 and TRBJ2-2; D might be TRBD1 (6 bases). The V gene lost 5 bases and the J gene lost 4 bases, with 11 bases spanning the gap. CDR1 and CDR2 (germline): LNHDA, SQIVND (reference sequence). This CDR3 spans 14 amino acids. Written as DNA, the CDR3 is TGTGCCAGTAGTTATCAACAGGGCACCGGGGAGCTGTTTTTT. The encoded protein is CASSYQQGTGELFF.

The rearrangement uses TRBV7-3 and TRBJ1-5, with 8 bases identical to TRBD1. Germline assignment: CDR1 SGHTA and CDR2 FQGTGA. CDR3 length: 17 amino acids. Trimming took 8 bases from V and 5 from J; bases not matched to a gene: 17. The chain's CDR3 is CASGSSQDREFYQPQHF. The CDR3, as DNA: TGTGCCAGCGGCTCGAGCCAGGACAGGGAGTTCTATCAGCCCCAGCATTTT.

This clonotype was detected many times. This chain uses TRBV29-1 with TRBJ1-1; D unclear. The germline V gene encodes CDR1 SQVTM and CDR2 ANQGSEA. Trimming removed 3 bases at V and 1 base at J, with 18 bases between. The CDR3 is made up of 16 amino acids. CDR3 residues: CSVEILREITNTEAFF. The DNA for the CDR3 is TGCAGCGTTGAGATCTTAAGGGAGATCACGAACACTGAAGCTTTCTTT.

This clonotype has ten or more counts. CDR3 DNA: TGTGCCAGCAGTTTTGGCCACGAGCAGTACTTC. Its translation: CASSFGHEQYF. The V gene is TRBV27, the J gene TRBJ2-7, with D unclear. This CDR3 is built from 11 residues. Germline V gene lookup returns CDR1 MNHEY and CDR2 SMNVEV (reference sequence). With 3 bases removed from V and 5 bases from J, the gap between germline ends came to 5 bases.